This T cell receptor (beta chain) derives from a study of T cell responses to AZD1222 COVID-19 vaccine (dated by TCRdb to about 2021). Concerning the study at large: Because spike-specific TCR depth and breadth did not differ between the two schedules, AZD1222 recipients who got a second dose at roughly 4 weeks were pooled with those who got a second dose at roughly 12 weeks. A total of about 240 trial participants underwent TCR sequencing, of whom approximately 210 received two doses of AZD1222 and around 26 received two doses of the MenACWY control vaccine. Enrollment into the trials was organized by age into subgroups of 18-55, 56-69 and 70-plus years, and those subgroups contained around 150, 28 and 57 TCR-sequenced participants, respectively. Here is what the overall study found, with its caveats: Conclusions about previously exposed vaccinees are limited because only six or seven AZD1222 recipients were SARS-CoV-2 seropositive at baseline. In the small 56-69-year group, the increase in depth fell short of significance, most likely because of low power. Most participants were white British and females outnumbered males, and the authors suggested that clonal diversity may have been underestimated. Reportedly, almost half of the unique spike-specific TCRs recognized epitopes lying outside the regions that are mutated in the B.1.351 and B.1.1.7 variants. Because no day 14 peak-response samples were available, the repertoires could be characterized only after the peak T cell response. The whole spike protein was spanned by vaccine-associated CD4 TCRs, and dominant responses were seen in regions 160-218 and 743-854. A significant rise in spike-specific TCR breadth and depth was observed after two AZD1222 doses relative to day 0 and relative to MenACWY recipients.

The CDR3 regions of human TCRbeta chains were analyzed by immunosequencing. The authors' pipeline ran thus. TCRs in the repertoires were compared against a reference library of SARS-CoV-2-specific TCRs that had been generated with the MIRA antigen-specificity platform. Breadth was defined as the fraction of unique TCRs that were SARS-CoV-2-associated. Depth was defined as the fraction of total T cells that were SARS-CoV-2-associated. Using the MIRA data, each spike-specific TCR was mapped to the spike region that the TCR reacts to and placed in a CD4 or CD8 class. Log10-transformed breadth and depth values were compared by one-way ANOVA with Sidak's multiple comparisons tests. Entries here come from immuneACCESS through TCRdb and include only in-frame sequences with V and J called. Some clones fail to appear in such tables; in the studies checked, an unresolved V gene covers under half of the shortfall, and the cause of the remainder is unknown. V and J calls and clone size are copied from that table; D and trimming were computed from the DNA. The sample table contains tens of thousands of clones; only one count was recorded for approximately 91% of them. Of the sample, 15% to 20% falls within the top ten clones.

The time point label corresponds to: baseline before first vaccination. Vaccinee samples came from UK trials COV001 and COV002, including a single-blind randomized controlled phase 2/3 trial of AZD1222 (ChAdOx1 nCoV-19) in healthy adults. Trial participant PBMC samples were collected at day 0 and day 28 after the second dose for TCRbeta chain sequencing. The CDR3 sequence holds 14 residues, the cysteine and phenylalanine included. Only CDR3 DNA remains: 42 bases, in frame from the first base. V and J are truncated by 4 bases and 4 bases respectively, leaving an intervening sequence of 13 bases. Based on the germline V gene, the CDR1 and CDR2 sequences are SNHLY and FYNNEI. Turning to this clone: The specificity of this receptor is unknown. No base quality values were provided; no much bigger clone lies one nucleotide off.

The V and J genes are TRBV2 and TRBJ1-1; TRBD1 is a possible D gene, resting on 5 matching bases. The origin of this receptor is an adult in good health. This material consisted of peripheral blood, taken on day 0 of AZD1222 vaccination. The sequence in DNA is TGTGCCAGCAGTGTTAGGGCAGGGACCACTGAAGCTTTCTTT. Translated, it gives CASSVRAGTTEAFF.